This TCR beta chain was sequenced in a study of T-cell memory formation after mild COVID-19. Study-level information: Each donor largely had its own TCR clusters.

The V segment lost 6 bases and the J segment 5 bases; nucleotides outside the gene matches: 7. The length of the CDR3 is 14 residues. Germline V lookup: CDR1 DFQATT, CDR2 SNEGSKA (reference sequence). TCRdb fed the 5' RACE reads into MiXCR, producing one record per CDR3 protein. The sample lists some 490,000 distinct CDR3 sequences, roughly 18% occurring once. What was sequenced was PBMCs or a T cell subset sorted from them (not recorded which). The TCR comes from an adult woman who had mild COVID-19 (a few samples of this study predate the infection). Cell type and time point are not known. The chain links TRBV20-1 to TRBJ2-5; 12 bases map to TRBD2. The CDR3, as DNA: TGCAGTGCCAAACTAGCGGGGGGTCGGGAGACCCAGTACTTC. Amino acids: CSAKLAGGRETQYF.